These 32 T cell receptor beta chains share one sample of origin, sequenced in a study of Graves' ophthalmopathy and Graves' hyperthyroidism. Amplifying from RNA transcripts, the study obtained TCR beta CDR3 regions. In the first round, RT-PCR was carried out with HTBI primers, and a multiplex PCR formed the second round. From the multiplex PCR reads, TCRdb called clonotypes with MiXCR, one entry per CDR3 protein. The table lists about 1.1 million distinct CDR3 sequences, about 38% of them singletons. The source material was peripheral blood or thyroid tissue (not recorded which). The receptors were gathered from an adult man with Graves' hyperthyroidism.

This chain joins TRBV20-1 and TRBJ1-1; 7 nucleotides agree with TRBD1. Germline values: CDR1 DFQATT, CDR2 SNEGSKA (reference sequence). The junction had 7 bases not matched to a gene; V was cut back by 0 bases and J by 0 bases. The CDR3 contains 16 residues. This CDR3 is CSARDPRQGMNTEAFF. CDR3 DNA sequence: TGCAGTGCTAGAGATCCGCGACAGGGCATGAACACTGAAGCTTTCTTT.

CDR3 nucleotides: TGTGCCAGCAGGCAATACAGGGATTCGGATGCTTTCTTT. This translates into CASRQYRDSDAFF. The rearrangement links TRBV6-1 to TRBJ1-1; possible D gene TRBD1, 6 bases. The V end was cut by 6 bases, the J end by 11 bases, with 19 bases between. Germline-derived CDR1 and CDR2 are MNHNS and SASEGT. The CDR3 has 13 residues.

This clonotype is a singleton in its sample. The V and J genes are TRBV7-9 and TRBJ1-2, with 7 bases fitting TRBD1. This CDR3 is 14 amino acids long. Germline V CDR1 and CDR2: SEHNR, FQNEAQ (reference sequence). J lost 5 bases, V lost 4 bases, and 7 bases had no gene match. Written as DNA, the CDR3 is TGTGCCAGCAGCTACAGGACAGGACGATATGGCTACACCTTC. Amino acid sequence: CASSYRTGRYGYTF.

A few counts support this clonotype. The CDR3 bases are TGTGCCAGCAGCTTAGGACAGCTGGAAAAACTGTTTTTT. This gives the protein CASSLGQLEKLFF. This rearrangement joins TRBV7-4 to TRBJ1-4, with D possibly being TRBD1 (5 bases). Germline assignment: CDR1 SGHVT and CDR2 SQSDAQ. V gave up 1 base and J gave up 8 bases, with 8 bases separating them. The CDR3 is 13 amino acids.

This clonotype occurred many times. The V and J genes are TRBV7-2 and TRBJ1-2; 7 bases are a match to TRBD1. The germline gives CDR1 SGHTA, CDR2 FQGNSA. This CDR3 contains 13 residues. With V trimmed by 4 bases and J by 8 bases, 7 bases remained unmatched. The CDR3 reads CASSSKGAAGYTF. Written as DNA, the CDR3 is TGTGCCAGCAGCTCCAAGGGGGCAGCGGGCTACACCTTC.

V usage is TRBV10-3 and J usage is TRBJ2-5; 8 positions agree with TRBD1. The CDR3 has 14 residues. CDR1 and CDR2 (germline): ENHRY, SYGVKD. The ends lost 2 bases at V and 3 bases at J; junction bases unmatched: 2. CDR3 bases: TGTGCCATCAGTGAGGGACAGGGCAAAGAGACCCAGTACTTC. Protein sequence: CAISEGQGKETQYF.

This clonotype appeared many times. The chain combines TRBV7-9 with TRBJ2-7; D call uncertain. The V end was cut by 1 base, the J end by 5 bases, with 12 bases between. The CDR3 extends over 14 amino acids. The germline gives CDR1 SEHNR, CDR2 FQNEAQ (reference sequence). CDR3 in amino acids: CASSLGTALDEQYF. The DNA of the CDR3 is TGTGCCAGCAGCTTAGGAACAGCCCTGGACGAGCAGTACTTC. Combining the CDR3 with reference TRBV7-9 and TRBJ2-7 gives the whole variable domain DTGVSQNPRHKITKRGQNVTFRCDPISEHNRLYWYRQTLGQGPEFLTYFQNEAQLEKSRLLSDRFSAERPKGSFSTLEIQRTEQGDSAMYLCASSLGTALDEQYFGPGTRLTVT.

This clonotype was counted once. It may be a read error: a sequence one base away is much more abundant. The conserved phenylalanine or tryptophan normally closing the CDR3 is absent here, so this likely arose from a read error. CDR3 nucleotide sequence: TGTGCCAGTACCTACTCGTGGGACAGAACCTATGGCTACACCGTC. Translation gives CASTYSWDRTYGYTV. The rearrangement uses TRBV19 and TRBJ1-2; 7 nucleotides line up with TRBD1. This CDR3 is built from 15 residues. CDR1 is LNHDA, CDR2 SQIVND, per germline (reference sequence). With 7 bases clipped from V and 4 bases from J, the junction kept 12 bases outside the gene matches.

The chain carries TRBV20-1 and TRBJ2-5, with a tentative D call TRBD2 (5 bases). V was pared by 0 bases and J by 5 bases, with 13 bases between. The CDR3 is 14 residues long. CDR1 is DFQATT, CDR2 SNEGSKA, per germline (reference sequence). The CDR3, as DNA: TGCAGTGCTAGAGATGGGAGTAGTCGGGAGACCCAGTACTTC. Translating gives CSARDGSSRETQYF.

This clonotype was detected once. This sequence joins TRBV9 and TRBJ2-1; D gene ambiguous. In germline, CDR1 is SGDLS, CDR2 YYNGEE. The CDR3 sequence is 14 residues long. V lost 0 bases and J 9 bases, leaving 13 bases between the germline ends. The CDR3 region has the DNA TGTGCCAGCAGCGTAGCGTTCAGCAGAGCTGAGCAGTTCTTC. Translated, it gives CASSVAFSRAEQFF.

This clonotype was seen at least ten times. The chain recombines TRBV2 with TRBJ2-2, with 9 bases that match TRBD1. After removal of 4 bases from V and 11 bases from J, the junction contained 14 bases not matched to a gene. The germline gives CDR1 SNHLY, CDR2 FYNNEI. The CDR3 consists of 16 residues. CDR3 nucleotide sequence: TGTGCCAGCAGTGCCCGCCGTCCCGGGACAGGGTTCGAGCTGTTTTTT. Protein sequence: CASSARRPGTGFELFF.

Comments on this clonotype: Just one base apart from a much larger clone, this may be a read error. Likely a read error: the CDR3 ends without its conserved phenylalanine or tryptophan. J is TRBJ1-1 and V is TRBV12-3 or TRBV12-4; D is perhaps TRBD1 (6 bases). The ends were cut back, 10 bases at V and 1 base at J, with 13 bases in the middle. The CDR3 runs 13 residues. The CDR3 bases are TGTGCCACCTCCGGGACAACGAACACTGAAGCTTTCCTT. This translates into CATSGTTNTEAFL.

A word on this clonotype: A much larger clone differs by one base, so this may be a read error. The chain uses TRBV20-1 and TRBJ2-7; D is possibly TRBD1 (6 bases). The CDR3 has 13 amino acids. Germline V gene data show CDR1 as DFQATT and CDR2 as SNEGSKA (reference sequence). The ends were cut back, 5 bases at V and 3 bases at J, with 14 bases in the middle. The CDR3 DNA reads TGCAGTGCTGGCCGGGGCAGGGGCTACGAGCAGTACTTC. It translates to CSAGRGRGYEQYF.

This clonotype turned up a few times. The V call is TRBV5-6, the J call TRBJ1-5; 8 bases match TRBD1. V shed 1 base and J 1 base; nucleotides not matched to a gene: 10. The CDR3 spans 18 residues. Looked up from germline, CDR1 is SGHDT and CDR2 is YYEEEE. CDR3 bases: TGTGCCAGCAGCTTGTTCAGGGGGCGTCCACACAGCAATCAGCCCCAGCATTTT. This sequence encodes CASSLFRGRPHSNQPQHF. The full variable domain, in which reference TRBV5-6 and TRBJ1-5 provide the parts outside the CDR3, is DAGVTQSPTHLIKTRGQQVTLRCSPKSGHDTVSWYQQALGQGPQFIFQYYEEEERQRGNFPDRFSGHQFPNYSSELNVNALLLGDSALYLCASSLFRGRPHSNQPQHFGDGTRLSIL.

This clonotype was picked up a small number of times. The rearrangement uses TRBV11-2 and TRBJ1-5; D not resolved. Germline CDR1 SGHAT, CDR2 FQNNGV. Deletions cut 5 bases from V and 6 bases from J, with 14 bases between. The CDR3 runs to 14 residues. CDR3 amino acids: CASSAVMRGQPQHF. CDR3 DNA: TGTGCCAGCAGCGCAGTAATGCGAGGTCAGCCCCAGCATTTT. The variable domain in full, completed from reference TRBV11-2 and TRBJ1-5, reads EAGVAQSPRYKIIEKRQSVAFWCNPISGHATLYWYQQILGQGPKLLIQFQNNGVVDDSQLPKDRFSAERLKGVDSTLKIQPAKLEDSAVYLCASSAVMRGQPQHFGDGTRLSIL.

This clonotype has ten or more counts. The chain couples TRBV7-9 to TRBJ2-7; D is tentatively TRBD1 or TRBD2 (5 bases each). The CDR3 contains 14 residues. V was shortened by 5 bases and J by 2 bases, with 13 bases between the two germline ends. CDR1 is SEHNR, CDR2 FQNEAQ, per germline (reference sequence). CDR3 coding DNA: TGTGCCAGCAGCGCTCCGGGACGGCCCTACGAGCAGTACTTC. Translation gives CASSAPGRPYEQYF.

The chain combines TRBV20-1 with TRBJ2-7; D possibly corresponds to TRBD1 (6 bases). With 3 bases removed from V and 7 bases from J, the gap between germline ends came to 16 bases. The CDR3 contains 13 residues. Looked up from germline, CDR1 is DFQATT and CDR2 is SNEGSKA (reference sequence). The CDR3 coding sequence is TGCAGTGCTAGGCCTATACCGGGACAAGAGCAGTACTTC. Protein product: CSARPIPGQEQYF.

This clonotype was counted a single time. The chain uses TRBV12-3 or TRBV12-4 and TRBJ1-5, with TRBD1 matching 8 bases. The CDR3 loop spans 15 amino acids. J was trimmed by 5 bases and V by 9 bases; bases with no gene match: 12. CDR3 amino acids: CARRLDRGWDQPQHF. The CDR3 bases are TGTGCCAGGCGCCTCGACAGGGGATGGGATCAGCCCCAGCATTTT.

The chain joins TRBV4-3 to TRBJ2-2, with D tentatively TRBD2 (6 bases). CDR3 size: 19 residues. The V gene lost 0 bases and the J gene lost 3 bases, with 20 bases spanning the gap. Germline V gene data show CDR1 as LGHNA and CDR2 as YSLEER. In DNA, the CDR3 is TGCGCCAGCAGCCAAGATGGGGGGAAGGGGTCGATCGACACCGGGGAGCTGTTTTTT. Amino acid sequence: CASSQDGGKGSIDTGELFF.

This clonotype was picked up a small number of times. The chain is built from TRBV28 and TRBJ2-7; a weak D match, TRBD1 (5 bases). From germline, CDR1 is MDHEN and CDR2 SYDVKM. The CDR3 has 14 residues. V lost 11 bases and J lost 0, with 17 bases in between. CDR3 protein: CAAQGRLSSYEQYF. The CDR3 nucleotides read TGTGCCGCCCAGGGCAGGCTGAGCTCCTACGAGCAGTACTTC.

With respect to this clonotype: Relative to the germline gene, one junction end is altered; a read error may explain this. The V gene is TRBV20-1, the J gene TRBJ2-2, with TRBD2 identical over 11 bases. Germline V gene data show CDR1 as DFQATT and CDR2 as SNEGSKA (reference sequence). There are 17 residues in the CDR3. The CDR3 DNA follows: TGCAGTGCTAGAGCGGTGACTAGCGGGGCGAACACCGGGGAGCTGTCTTGG. Amino acid sequence: CSARAVTSGANTGELSW.

As for this clonotype: This may be a read error, as it is one base from a much larger clone. The V gene is TRBV11-3, the J gene TRBJ2-5, with TRBD1 matching 8 bases. Germline V gene sequence: CDR1 SGHNT, CDR2 YENEEA. This CDR3 is 15 amino acids long. CDR3 in amino acids: CASSLGTTGGKTQYF. CDR3 bases: TGCGCCAGCAGCTTGGGAACAACAGGGGGGAAGACCCAGTACTTC. The complete variable domain, with remaining parts taken from reference TRBV11-3 and TRBJ2-5, reads EAGVVQSPRYKIIEKKQPVAFWCNPISGHNTLYWYLQNLGQGPELLIRYENEEAVDDSQLPKDRFSAERLKGVDSTLKIQPAELGDSAVYLCASSLGTTGGKTQYFGPGTRLLVL.

The chain is built from TRBV18 and TRBJ2-5; D might be TRBD1 (6 bases). The CDR3 runs to 15 residues. Germline V gene lookup returns CDR1 KGHSH and CDR2 LQKENI. Trimming cost V 3 bases and J 5 bases, with 16 bases left between them. CDR3 amino acids: CASSPEQGRRETQYF. In DNA, the CDR3 is TGTGCCAGCTCACCGGAACAGGGAAGGAGGGAGACCCAGTACTTC.

Remarks on this clonotype: An end of the junction differs from the germline gene, which may be a read error. The rearrangement uses TRBV10-3 and TRBJ1-1, with D unclear. CDR1 and CDR2 from the germline V gene are ENHRY and SYGVKD. The CDR3 runs to 13 residues. The chain's CDR3 is CAIGDGTYTEAFF. The CDR3 DNA reads TGTGCCATCGGTGATGGAACCTACACTGAAGCTTTCTTT.

The CDR3 DNA follows: TGTGCCAGCAGCGGACTAGCGGGTGGCGGGGAGCTGTTTTTT. Encoded protein: CASSGLAGGGELFF. The rearrangement uses TRBV7-3 and TRBJ2-2; 11 positions agree with TRBD2. V lost 5 bases, J lost 7 bases, and 3 bases stayed unmatched. CDR1 is SGHTA and CDR2 is FQGTGA in the germline V gene. There are 14 residues in the CDR3.

The chain uses TRBV29-1 and TRBJ1-2; possibly TRBD1 for D (6 bases). Trimming cost V 1 base and J 4 bases, with 13 bases left between them. The CDR3 is 14 amino acids. In germline, CDR1 is SQVTM, CDR2 ANQGSEA. CDR3 DNA: TGCAGCGTTGAAGCAGGGGCAACCGCCTATGGCTACACCTTC. Its protein product is CSVEAGATAYGYTF.

This chain connects TRBV7-3 to TRBJ2-5, with 8 bases lining up with TRBD2. After removal of 3 bases from V and 5 bases from J, the junction contained 8 bases not matched to a gene. The CDR3 contains 15 residues. Germline V CDR1 and CDR2: SGHTA, FQGTGA. CDR3 coding DNA: TGTGCCAGCAGCTTTGGGTTGTCGGGGGGGGAGACCCAGTACTTC. Translation: CASSFGLSGGETQYF.

This clonotype was observed a few times. The chain has TRBV20-1 and TRBJ2-2; TRBD2 matches 9 bases. V lost 0 bases and J lost 9; bases outside the gene matches: 8. The CDR3 consists of 15 residues. CDR1 and CDR2 (germline): DFQATT, SNEGSKA (reference sequence). CDR3 nucleotides: TGCAGTGCTAGAGATTGGTCTAGCGGGACTTGGGAGCTGTTTTTT. It translates to CSARDWSSGTWELFF.

This clonotype was seen more than once but under ten times. This chain connects TRBV30 to TRBJ2-7, with 8 bases lining up with TRBD1. The CDR3 is 14 residues long. Per the germline V gene, CDR1 is GTSNPN and CDR2 is SVGIG (reference sequence). V trimming: 0 bases; J trimming: 2 bases; junction bases outside the gene matches: 3. The CDR3 is CAWSVPTGAYEQYF. The CDR3 DNA sequence: TGTGCCTGGAGTGTACCGACAGGGGCCTACGAGCAGTACTTC.

Many counts were recorded for this clonotype. The CDR3 coding sequence is TGTGCCACCAGCTTGGCCCCGAATATAGGCTACGAGCAGTACTTC. This encodes CATSLAPNIGYEQYF. The chain employs TRBV15 and TRBJ2-7, with D unclear. With 5 bases removed from V and 3 bases from J, the gap between germline ends came to 17 bases. The CDR3 is 15 amino acids. Germline V CDR1 and CDR2: LNHNV, YYDKDF (reference sequence).

In its sample, this clonotype was seen many times. V and J are TRBV4-1 and TRBJ2-7; D ambiguous. V lost 1 base and J 2 bases, leaving 9 bases between the germline ends. From germline, CDR1 is MGHRA and CDR2 YSYEKL. This CDR3 region has 14 residues. The CDR3 sequence: CASSQGSDTYEQYF. CDR3 in DNA: TGCGCCAGCAGCCAAGGCAGCGATACCTACGAGCAGTACTTC.

This rearrangement joins TRBV7-3 to TRBJ2-7; TRBD1 matches at 10 bases. The CDR3 covers 17 residues. Germline trimming cut 5 bases from V and 0 bases from J; bases unmatched to any gene: 10. The germline V gene has CDR1 SGHTA and CDR2 FQGTGA. In DNA form, the CDR3 reads TGTGCCAGCAGCCAACCTAAAGGACAGGGGGGCTCCTACGAGCAGTACTTC. It is translated as CASSQPKGQGGSYEQYF.